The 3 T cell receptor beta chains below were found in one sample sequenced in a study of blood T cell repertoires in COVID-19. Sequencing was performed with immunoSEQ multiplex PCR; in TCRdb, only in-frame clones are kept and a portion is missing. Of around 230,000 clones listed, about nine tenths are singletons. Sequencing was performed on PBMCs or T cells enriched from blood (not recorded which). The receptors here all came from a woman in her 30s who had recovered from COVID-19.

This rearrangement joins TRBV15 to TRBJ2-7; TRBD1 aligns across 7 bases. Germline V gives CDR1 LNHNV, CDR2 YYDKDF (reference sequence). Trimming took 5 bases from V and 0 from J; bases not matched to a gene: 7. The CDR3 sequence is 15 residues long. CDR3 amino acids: CATSPTGDLSYEQYF. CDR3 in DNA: TGTGCCACCAGCCCAACAGGGGACCTCTCCTACGAGCAGTACTTC. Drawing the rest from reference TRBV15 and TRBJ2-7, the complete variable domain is DAMVIQNPRYQVTQFGKPVTLSCSQTLNHNVMYWYQQKSSQAPKLLFHYYDKDFNNEADTPDNFQSRRPNTSFCFLDIRSPGLGDTAMYLCATSPTGDLSYEQYFGPGTRLTVT.

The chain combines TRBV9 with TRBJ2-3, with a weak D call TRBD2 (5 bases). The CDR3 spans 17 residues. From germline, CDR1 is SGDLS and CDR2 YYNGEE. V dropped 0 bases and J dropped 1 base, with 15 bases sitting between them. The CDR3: CASSVEALFGGTDTQYF. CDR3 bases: TGTGCCAGCAGCGTAGAAGCCTTATTCGGGGGCACAGATACGCAGTATTTT.

The CDR3 DNA reads TGTGCCAGCAGCCAAGATCTGGGAGCCACCAATGAAAAACTGTTTTTT. Translated, it gives CASSQDLGATNEKLFF. The V call is TRBV3-1 (or the pseudogene TRBV3-2), the J call TRBJ1-4; D is ambiguous. V was clipped by 0 bases and J by 5 bases, with 13 bases between them. Germline values: CDR1 LGHDT, CDR2 YNNKEL (reference sequence). This CDR3 region has 16 residues.